These 31 T cell receptor beta chains originate from one sample sequenced in a study of blood T cells in healthy people across ages. With a J-beta primer mix and a sample-barcoded 5' primer, a second PCR ran about 7 to 11 cycles. TCRdb used MiXCR to reprocess the 5' RACE reads, holding one entry per CDR3 protein. The sample lists more than 800,000 distinct CDR3 sequences; about 28% were seen once. The sequenced sample was blood. The receptors originated from a woman of 80 years or more in good health.

The chain employs TRBV20-1 and TRBJ1-4; tentatively, D is TRBD1 (6 bases). The V end was cut by 3 bases, the J end by 3 bases, with 14 bases between. The CDR3 runs to 15 residues. CDR1 is DFQATT and CDR2 is SNEGSKA in the germline V gene (reference sequence). CDR3 DNA: TGCAGTGCTAGGCCGGGGGGGGCTGCTAATGAAAAACTGTTTTTT. Translation: CSARPGGAANEKLFF.

This chain connects TRBV29-1 to TRBJ2-2, with TRBD2 matching 7 bases. The germline gives CDR1 SQVTM, CDR2 ANQGSEA. Losses at the gene ends were 7 bases for V and 5 bases for J; bases not matched to a gene: 1. This CDR3 has 11 amino acids. The CDR3 DNA is TGCAGCGCGGGGGGTACCGGGGAGCTGTTTTTT. Protein: CSAGGTGELFF.

Turning to this clonotype: One junction end disagrees with the germline gene, perhaps due to a read error. This chain uses TRBV20-1 with TRBJ1-4; TRBD1 aligns across 8 bases. The CDR3 extends over 14 amino acids. Germline loops: CDR1 DFQATT, CDR2 SNEGSKA (reference sequence). CDR3 residues: CGARDRGLNEKLFF. The CDR3 region has the DNA TGCGGTGCTAGAGACAGGGGCCTTAATGAAAAACTGTTTTTT.

There are many counts of this clonotype. The chain links TRBV7-9 to TRBJ2-1, with a tentative D call TRBD2 (5 bases). The CDR3 loop spans 16 amino acids. CDR1 and CDR2 from the germline V gene are SEHNR and FQNEAQ (reference sequence). V was cut by 5 bases and J by 0 bases, with 14 bases left in between. CDR3 DNA sequence: TGTGCCAGCAGCCCCGGGGTCCTCGGCTCCTACAATGAGCAGTTCTTC. It is translated as CASSPGVLGSYNEQFF.

V usage is TRBV20-1 and J usage is TRBJ1-2; no clear D gene. The V gene lost 5 bases and the J gene lost 8 bases, with 12 bases spanning the gap. The CDR3 is made up of 11 amino acids. The germline CDR1 and CDR2 sequences are DFQATT and SNEGSKA (reference sequence). The CDR3 loop is CSAPKAAGYTF. CDR3 in DNA: TGCAGTGCTCCCAAGGCCGCAGGCTACACCTTC.

There are a few counts of this clonotype. The rearrangement links TRBV7-2 to TRBJ2-7; 9 bases match TRBD1. After removal of 4 bases from V and 6 bases from J, the junction contained 4 bases not matched to a gene. The CDR3 length is 13 residues. Germline lookup yields CDR1 SGHTA and CDR2 FQGNSA. The CDR3 DNA reads TGTGCCAGCAGCTACGGGACAGGGCCCGAGCAGTACTTC. This sequence encodes CASSYGTGPEQYF.

The chain carries TRBV7-2 and TRBJ1-5, with 11 nucleotides matching TRBD1. The V gene's germline CDR1 is SGHTA and CDR2 FQGNSA. With V trimmed by 1 base and J by 5 bases, 4 bases remained unmatched. The CDR3 totals 16 residues. CDR3 sequence (DNA): TGTGCCAGCAGCTTAGTGGGGGGACAGGGGGATCAGCCCCAGCATTTT. This sequence encodes CASSLVGGQGDQPQHF.

For this clonotype: The germline gene is not matched at one end of the junction; a read error may be the cause. The chain uses TRBV12-3 or TRBV12-4 and TRBJ2-3; the D gene is possibly TRBD2 (6 bases). CDR3 length equals 15 residues. In DNA, the CDR3 is TGTGCCAGCAGTTTCGGGGGAGTCAGCACAGATGCGCAGTATTTT. It is translated as CASSFGGVSTDAQYF.

This clonotype was counted a few times. The chain is built from TRBV28 and TRBJ1-1; 11 nucleotides agree with TRBD1. The germline V gene encodes CDR1 MDHEN and CDR2 SYDVKM. Losses at the gene ends were 3 bases for V and 1 base for J; bases not matched to a gene: 7. This CDR3 is built from 17 residues. The CDR3 is CASSLPGQGGGNTEAFF. CDR3 nucleotides: TGTGCCAGCAGTTTGCCGGGACAGGGGGGAGGGAACACTGAAGCTTTCTTT.

Worth noting for this clonotype: This clone may be a read error of a much larger clone one base away. The chain combines TRBV9 with TRBJ2-1, with TRBD2 identical over 9 bases. The J call is uncertain, as TRBJ2-7 better fits the DNA end. The CDR3 is 16 amino acids. Germline-derived CDR1 and CDR2 are SGDLS and YYNGEE. The CDR3 loop is CASSVGASGAYNEQYF. The CDR3 nucleotides are TGTGCCAGCAGCGTAGGGGCTAGCGGGGCCTACAATGAGCAGTACTTC.

This clonotype occurred a few times. V gene TRBV7-9 combines with J gene TRBJ1-1; 8 nucleotides match TRBD1. This CDR3 contains 18 residues. From germline, CDR1 is SEHNR and CDR2 FQNEAQ (reference sequence). V was clipped by 1 base and J by 3 bases; unmatched bases: 13. The chain's CDR3 is CASSLVLGQVAGDTEAFF. The CDR3 nucleotides are TGTGCCAGCAGCTTAGTATTGGGACAGGTAGCGGGGGACACTGAAGCTTTCTTT.

This clonotype was seen repeatedly, ten times or more. The chain uses TRBV13 and TRBJ2-1; 8 nucleotides line up with TRBD1. The length of the CDR3 is 12 residues. V lost 8 bases and J lost 4; bases outside the gene matches: 1. Per germline, CDR1 PRHDT and CDR2 FYEKMQ (reference sequence). The DNA of the CDR3 is TGTGCCAGCCGGGACAGGTACAATGAGCAGTTCTTC. Protein: CASRDRYNEQFF.

This clonotype occurred many times. The rearrangement joins TRBV7-2 to TRBJ2-6; D unclear. Germline V lookup: CDR1 SGHTA, CDR2 FQGNSA. V lost 5 bases and J lost 4, with 15 bases in between. This CDR3 has 16 amino acids. Here the CDR3 DNA reads TGTGCCAGCAGCCCTGTTGCCCCGCGCGGGGCCAACGTCCTGACTTTC. This sequence encodes CASSPVAPRGANVLTF.

This sequence joins TRBV20-1 and TRBJ2-2, with 12 bases aligning to TRBD1. This CDR3 spans 16 amino acids. The V gene's germline CDR1 is DFQATT and CDR2 SNEGSKA (reference sequence). Losses at the gene ends were 0 bases for V and 6 bases for J; bases not matched to a gene: 5. As DNA, the CDR3 is TGCAGTGCTAGAGAGGGTGGGACAGGGGGCCCCGGGGAGCTGTTTTTT. Protein sequence: CSAREGGTGGPGELFF.

To note about this clonotype: This could be a read error, since a much larger clone is one nucleotide away. The rearrangement joins TRBV7-2 to TRBJ2-5, with a tentative D call TRBD2 (7 bases). The assigned J gene may be wrong: the sequence end matches TRBJ2-1 better. Per the germline V gene, CDR1 is SGHTA and CDR2 is FQGNSA. The CDR3 covers 15 residues. The CDR3 loop is CASQVGGAGQETQFF. The CDR3 DNA follows: TGTGCCAGCCAAGTTGGGGGGGCTGGCCAAGAGACCCAGTTCTTC.

This clonotype showed up just a few times. The chain carries TRBV18 and TRBJ2-2; possible D gene TRBD2, 6 bases. The V end was cut by 3 bases, the J end by 2 bases, with 16 bases between. The CDR3 loop spans 17 amino acids. Germline values: CDR1 KGHSH, CDR2 LQKENI. CDR3 in amino acids: CASSPTGGFLNTGELFF. CDR3 sequence (DNA): TGTGCCAGCTCACCGACCGGGGGATTCTTAAACACCGGGGAGCTGTTTTTT.

This clonotype occurred many times. The chain couples TRBV12-3 or TRBV12-4 to TRBJ2-3; the match to TRBD2 covers 13 bases. V shed 6 bases and J 2 bases; nucleotides not matched to a gene: 5. The CDR3 consists of 16 residues. This CDR3 reads CASSRLAGGFTDTQYF. The CDR3 region has the DNA TGTGCCAGCAGCCGACTAGCGGGGGGCTTCACAGATACGCAGTATTTT.

This clonotype was recorded once. This may stem from a read error, because a much larger clone lies one nucleotide away. This chain joins TRBV20-1 and TRBJ2-4, with 16 bases that match TRBD2. The germline V gene encodes CDR1 DFQATT and CDR2 SNEGSKA (reference sequence). The CDR3 runs 19 residues. CDR3 residues: CSAREGTSGGAVTKNIRYF. For the CDR3, the DNA is TGCAGTGCTAGAGAGGGGACTAGCGGGGGGGCGGTGACCAAAAACATTCGGTACTTC.

In this sample, this clonotype turned up many times. The V gene is TRBV10-3, the J gene TRBJ1-5, with TRBD1 matching 7 bases. The CDR3 has 14 residues. From germline, CDR1 is ENHRY and CDR2 SYGVKD. J gave up 2 bases and V 6 bases, and 4 bases lay outside the gene matches. CDR3 DNA sequence: TGTGCCATCAGCCGACAGGGTGGCAATCAGCCCCAGCATTTT. It encodes CAISRQGGNQPQHF.

The sample holds many counts of this clonotype. DNA of the CDR3: TGTGCCAGCAGTTTAAGGCAGGGTAAAAACATTCAGTACTTC. Its protein product is CASSLRQGKNIQYF. The rearrangement links TRBV12-3 or TRBV12-4 to TRBJ2-4, with a possible D match to TRBD1 (5 bases). CDR3 length equals 14 residues. Trimming shortened V by 2 bases and J by 4 bases, and 9 bases separated the two germline ends.

The sample holds many counts of this clonotype. The chain combines TRBV5-1 with TRBJ2-7; TRBD1 aligns across 7 bases. CDR1 is SGHRS and CDR2 is YFSETQ in the germline V gene. V lost 4 bases, J lost 0 bases, and 10 bases stayed unmatched. The CDR3 contains 16 residues. The CDR3 DNA reads TGCGCCAGCAGCGGTGGGAGACAGGGAGTCTCCTACGAGCAGTACTTC. It translates to CASSGGRQGVSYEQYF.

This clonotype was detected only a few times. The V and J genes are TRBV12-3 or TRBV12-4 and TRBJ1-4, with 7 positions matching TRBD1. V was clipped by 8 bases and J by 8 bases; unmatched bases: 14. The CDR3 length is 15 residues. Written as DNA, the CDR3 is TGTGCCAGCCTGATCTCCGGACAGGTTGGGGAAAAACTGTTTTTT. Translated, it gives CASLISGQVGEKLFF.

The sample holds many counts of this clonotype. This chain uses TRBV20-1 with TRBJ2-5; 13 bases agree with TRBD2. Looked up from germline, CDR1 is DFQATT and CDR2 is SNEGSKA (reference sequence). The V and J ends lost 0 bases and 4 bases, in that order; junction bases with no gene match: 8. This CDR3 is built from 17 residues. CDR3 protein: CSARDLAGLAGIETQYF. In nucleotides, the CDR3 is TGCAGTGCTAGAGATCTAGCGGGACTAGCGGGGATAGAGACCCAGTACTTC.

This clonotype was seen ten or more times. This chain connects TRBV7-2 to TRBJ2-7, with D tentatively TRBD1 or TRBD2 (5 bases each). The CDR3 spans 15 residues. V was shortened by 5 bases and J by 4 bases, with 18 bases between the two germline ends. Germline V gene sequence: CDR1 SGHTA, CDR2 FQGNSA. The DNA for the CDR3 is TGTGCCAGCAGCCCACATGATGGGGACCCGTACGAGCAGTACTTC. Its translation is CASSPHDGDPYEQYF.

The chain is built from TRBV4-3 and TRBJ2-2; D is undetermined. With 0 bases removed from V and 0 bases from J, the gap between germline ends came to 2 bases. Germline-derived CDR1 and CDR2 are LGHNA and YSLEER. The CDR3 is 14 amino acids. The CDR3 sequence is CASSQETNTGELFF. CDR3 nucleotide sequence: TGCGCCAGCAGCCAAGAAACGAACACCGGGGAGCTGTTTTTT.

A note on this clonotype: A much larger clone lies one base from this, so it may be a read error. The CDR3 region is CASSLTGQGQNAEAFF. CDR3 DNA: TGCGCCAGCAGCTTGACCGGACAGGGACAGAACGCTGAAGCTTTCTTT. The rearrangement links TRBV5-1 to TRBJ1-1; 8 positions agree with TRBD1. There are 16 residues in the CDR3. CDR1 and CDR2 from the germline V gene are SGHRS and YFSETQ.

Worth noting for this clonotype: This may come from a read error, since a much larger clone is one base off. The V gene is TRBV20-1, the J gene TRBJ1-2; no clear D. The CDR3 runs 12 residues. CDR1 is DFQATT and CDR2 is SNEGSKA in the germline V gene (reference sequence). CDR3 amino acids: CRASQPNYGYTF. The CDR3 nucleotides read TGCAGGGCATCCCAGCCTAACTATGGCTACACCTTC.

This clonotype was seen many times. The chain carries TRBV6-5 and TRBJ1-2; D is perhaps TRBD1 (5 bases). V lost 6 bases to trimming and J lost 4 bases, with 21 bases between them. Germline CDR1 reads MNHEY; CDR2 reads SVGAGI. The CDR3 consists of 16 residues. CDR3 nucleotides: TGTGCCAGCAGCCGACACCCCAGGACACAAGTCTATGGCTACACCTTC. This gives the protein CASSRHPRTQVYGYTF.

The chain employs TRBV7-9 and TRBJ2-7, with TRBD1 matching over 7 bases. V dropped 6 bases and J dropped 6; count of bases not matched to a gene: 8. There are 13 residues in the CDR3. Germline values: CDR1 SEHNR, CDR2 FQNEAQ (reference sequence). The CDR3 DNA is TGTGCCAGCAGAAAAACAGGGGATCGCGAGCAGTACTTC. It translates to CASRKTGDREQYF.

This clonotype was found a few times. J is TRBJ1-1 and V is TRBV24-1, with TRBD1 matching over 10 bases. The V gene end was trimmed by 2 bases and the J gene end by 10 bases; junction bases not matched to a gene: 9. Germline values: CDR1 KGHDR, CDR2 SFDVKD. The CDR3 contains 15 residues. As DNA, the CDR3 is TGTGCCACCAGTGATTCCGGGGGGACAGGGGTAAGAGCTTTCTTT. As protein: CATSDSGGTGVRAFF.

This rearrangement joins TRBV7-6 to TRBJ1-2; no reliable D call. V was clipped by 5 bases and J by 8 bases, with 24 bases between them. Germline V lookup: CDR1 SGHVS, CDR2 FNYEAQ. This CDR3 comprises 16 residues. The DNA of the CDR3 is TGTGCCAGCAGCCCTACCCCGGGCGGCGGGATGTACGGCTACACCTTC. This encodes CASSPTPGGGMYGYTF.